These 3 T cell receptor beta chains originate from one sample sequenced in a study of blood T cell repertoires in COVID-19. The method was immunoSEQ multiplex PCR; TCRdb's version includes in-frame clones alone and lacks a portion of them. The repertoire holds about 150,000 clones, roughly 84% seen once, with approximately 6.9% in the top ten. The sample comprised peripheral blood. Receptor source: an older man with COVID-19, enrolled during active disease.

In DNA, the CDR3 is TGTGCCAGCAGTCTTCGGGGTAGCGGGGGACAAGAGACCCAGTACTTC. Residues: CASSLRGSGGQETQYF. This chain connects TRBV3-1 (or the pseudogene TRBV3-2) to TRBJ2-5; 9 bases agree with TRBD2. V dropped 6 bases and J dropped 2; count of bases not matched to a gene: 10. CDR1 and CDR2 (germline): LGHDT, YNNKEL (reference sequence). The CDR3 has 16 amino acids.

The CDR3: CASSVGQLNSYYGYTF. The CDR3 DNA reads as TGTGCCAGCAGCGTGGGACAGCTAAACTCTTATTATGGCTACACCTTC. The V call is TRBV7-8, the J call TRBJ1-2, with 7 bases lining up with TRBD1. This CDR3 spans 16 amino acids. Per germline, CDR1 SGHVS and CDR2 FQNEAQ. The V and J ends lost 5 bases and 5 bases, in that order; junction bases with no gene match: 14. The entire variable domain, with the rest obtained from reference TRBV7-8 and TRBJ1-2, is as follows: GAGVSQSPRYKVAKRGQDVALRCDPISGHVSLFWYQQALGQGPEFLTYFQNEAQLDKSGLPSDRFFAERPEGSVSTLKIQRTQQEDSAVYLCASSVGQLNSYYGYTFGSGTRLTVV.

The chain joins TRBV6-5 to TRBJ1-5, with a possible D match to TRBD1 (5 bases). Looked up from germline, CDR1 is MNHEY and CDR2 is SVGAGI. The CDR3 extends over 14 amino acids. Trimming removed 5 bases at V and 3 bases at J, with 11 bases between. The CDR3 reads CASSTTGTNQPQHF. In nucleotides, the CDR3 is TGTGCCAGCAGTACAACAGGCACCAATCAGCCCCAGCATTTT.